These 12 T cell receptor beta chains share one sample of origin, sequenced in a study of monozygotic twins with inflammatory bowel disease. One entry per CDR3 protein, without DNA, is what TCRdb gives after re-calling the 5' RACE reads. Its table lists roughly 100,000 distinct CDR3 sequences. The sample was blood. These receptors all stem from a human donor with ulcerative colitis or Crohn's disease, or a healthy co-twin of an affected twin (not recorded which).

The gene calls are TRBV21-1 and TRBJ2-2; TCRdb calls TRBD2, which cannot be checked without DNA. TRBV21-1 is classified as a pseudogene. This CDR3 has 18 amino acids. The CDR3 spells CASSKIFRGRGNTGELFF.

V is TRBV3-1 and J is TRBJ1-2. Per the germline V gene, CDR1 is LGHDT and CDR2 is YNNKEL (reference sequence). CDR3 size: 14 residues. The CDR3 spells CASSQDARSSGYTF.

This chain joins TRBV5-6 and TRBJ1-6; with no DNA, the TCRdb D assignment of TRBD1 cannot be verified. There are 15 residues in the CDR3. The V gene's germline CDR1 is SGHDT and CDR2 YYEEEE. The CDR3 is CASSLGTGYNSPLHF.

The chain links TRBV7-2 to TRBJ2-7; absent DNA, TCRdb's TRBD1 call cannot be checked. CDR1 is SGHTA, CDR2 FQGNSA, per germline. The CDR3 is made up of 15 amino acids. CDR3 amino acids: CASSLVSGDDYEQYF.

This chain uses TRBV29-1 with TRBJ2-3; TCRdb reports TRBD2, a call that lacks DNA to check it against. The germline CDR1 and CDR2 sequences are SQVTM and ANQGSEA. This CDR3 comprises 15 residues. CDR3 region: CSAEAGLSGPDTQYF.

CDR3 sequence reads: CASSKRRRQGVNTGELFF. This chain uses TRBV7-8 with TRBJ2-2; TCRdb outputs TRBD1, but without DNA this stays unchecked. The CDR3 extends over 18 amino acids. Germline V gives CDR1 SGHVS, CDR2 FQNEAQ.

The rearrangement uses TRBV7-9 and TRBJ2-7; TCRdb designates TRBD1, a call that cannot be tested without DNA. The CDR3 runs 15 residues. CDR1 is SEHNR and CDR2 is FQNEAQ in the germline V gene (reference sequence). CDR3 loop: CASSKLGTYTYEQYF.

The V and J genes are TRBV20-1 and TRBJ2-5. This CDR3 contains 11 residues. Germline V gene data show CDR1 as DFQATT and CDR2 as SNEGSKA (reference sequence). The CDR3 spells CSARVPETQYF.

The rearrangement joins TRBV7-2 to TRBJ2-1. The CDR3 loop spans 16 amino acids. CDR1 and CDR2 (germline): SGHTA, FQGNSA. The CDR3 loop reads CASSLGPRNIYNEQFF.

The V call is TRBV7-2, the J call TRBJ1-1; the D call from TCRdb, TRBD1, cannot be confirmed without DNA. This CDR3 is built from 18 residues. In germline, CDR1 is SGHTA, CDR2 FQGNSA. This CDR3 is CASSSPTGPLWGGTEAFF. The whole variable domain, filled in from reference TRBV7-2 and TRBJ1-1, reads GAGVSQSPSNKVTEKGKDVELRCDPISGHTALYWYRQSLGQGLEFLIYFQGNSAPDKSGLPSDRFSAERTGGSVSTLTIQRTQQEDSAVYLCASSSPTGPLWGGTEAFFGQGTRLTVV.

The V gene is TRBV5-1, the J gene TRBJ1-1. The CDR3 spans 17 residues. Germline lookup yields CDR1 SGHRS and CDR2 YFSETQ. The CDR3 loop reads CASSKFQGRGMNTEAFF.

The chain links TRBV7-2 to TRBJ1-2. The V gene's germline CDR1 is SGHTA and CDR2 FQGNSA. CDR3 length: 13 amino acids. The CDR3 reads CASSLDDIGSYTF.